The 18 T cell receptor beta chains reported below all come from one sample, sequenced in a study of blood T cell repertoires in COVID-19. Clones were read by immunoSEQ multiplex PCR, and TCRdb kept only the in-frame ones, dropping some. Counted here are about 150,000 clones, 70% to 80% occurring once; the ten biggest clones make up about 5%. Sequences were obtained from peripheral blood. These receptors originate from a woman aged 70-85 years with COVID-19, enrolled during active disease.

In its sample, this clone was seen a few times. The V gene is TRBV5-1, the J gene TRBJ1-1; possible D gene TRBD1, 6 bases. V lost 5 bases and J lost 4, with 18 bases in between. The CDR3 contains 15 residues. Per germline, CDR1 SGHRS and CDR2 YFSETQ. CDR3 amino acids: CASSPPGGAGTEAFF. CDR3 DNA: TGCGCCAGCAGTCCGCCTGGGGGGGCGGGCACTGAAGCTTTCTTT. The variable domain in full, completed from reference TRBV5-1 and TRBJ1-1, reads KAGVTQTPRYLIKTRGQQVTLSCSPISGHRSVSWYQQTPGQGLQFLFEYFSETQRNKGNFPGRFSGRQFSNSRSEMNVSTLELGDSALYLCASSPPGGAGTEAFFGQGTRLTVV.

This clone was observed a handful of times. The chain employs TRBV4-2 and TRBJ1-6; tentatively, D is TRBD1 (5 bases). This CDR3 region has 15 residues. CDR1 and CDR2 (germline): LGHNA, YNFKEQ. V lost 4 bases and J 13 bases, leaving 20 bases between the germline ends. The CDR3 is CASSPGGGRPSPLHF. The CDR3 region has the DNA TGTGCCAGCAGCCCTGGGGGAGGGCGGCCGTCTCCCCTCCACTTT.

The chain is built from TRBV20-1 and TRBJ1-5, with TRBD1 as a possible D gene (6 bases). This CDR3 comprises 14 residues. The germline CDR1 and CDR2 sequences are DFQATT and SNEGSKA (reference sequence). Trimming left V 6 bases short and J 2 bases short, with 14 bases between. This CDR3 is CSASPAGGNQPQHF. The CDR3, as DNA: TGCAGTGCCAGTCCCGCAGGGGGCAATCAGCCCCAGCATTTT.

This chain uses TRBV5-6 with TRBJ1-2; the match to TRBD1 covers 9 bases. CDR3 length equals 16 residues. Germline CDR1 SGHDT, CDR2 YYEEEE. After removal of 3 bases from V and 4 bases from J, the junction contained 10 bases not matched to a gene. The DNA for the CDR3 is TGTGCCAGCAGCTACCAACAGGGGGCCGCGGGCTATGGCTACACCTTC. Amino acids: CASSYQQGAAGYGYTF.

The chain couples TRBV11-3 to TRBJ2-4, with D possibly TRBD2 on 5 matching bases. With 1 base removed from V and 7 bases from J, the gap between germline ends came to 11 bases. This CDR3 region has 14 residues. Germline values: CDR1 SGHNT, CDR2 YENEEA. The CDR3 DNA reads as TGTGCCAGCAGCTTAGGGACGGGGAGTAACATTCAGTACTTC. Translation gives CASSLGTGSNIQYF. The variable domain in full, with the rest retrieved from reference TRBV11-3 and TRBJ2-4, is EAGVVQSPRYKIIEKKQPVAFWCNPISGHNTLYWYLQNLGQGPELLIRYENEEAVDDSQLPKDRFSAERLKGVDSTLKIQPAELGDSAVYLCASSLGTGSNIQYFGAGTRLSVL.

This clone was seen just once. The chain couples TRBV14 to TRBJ1-4; 8 bases are a match to TRBD1. Looked up from germline, CDR1 is SGHDN and CDR2 is FVKESK. J was trimmed by 0 bases and V by 2 bases; bases with no gene match: 2. This CDR3 is 16 amino acids long. This chain's CDR3 is CASSQTGGTTNEKLFF. CDR3 sequence (DNA): TGTGCCAGCAGCCAAACAGGGGGAACAACTAATGAAAAACTGTTTTTT.

The chain is built from TRBV30 and TRBJ1-2, with D possibly being TRBD1 (5 bases). The CDR3 spans 12 residues. In germline, CDR1 is GTSNPN, CDR2 SVGIG (reference sequence). V dropped 5 bases and J dropped 4 bases, with 11 bases sitting between them. The CDR3 spells CAWREQGYGYTF. The CDR3 DNA follows: TGTGCCTGGCGTGAGCAGGGCTATGGCTACACCTTC.

This chain joins TRBV5-1 and TRBJ2-5, with D possibly being TRBD2 (5 bases). CDR3 length equals 15 residues. Trimming left V 2 bases short and J 1 base short, with 12 bases between. CDR1 and CDR2 from the germline V gene are SGHRS and YFSETQ. In nucleotides, the CDR3 is TGCGCCAGCAGCTTACGACTATCTCGCCAAGAGACCCAGTACTTC. Protein product: CASSLRLSRQETQYF.

The chain has TRBV10-3 and TRBJ1-2, with TRBD1 identical over 10 bases. V lost 6 bases to trimming and J lost 7 bases; unmatched junction nucleotides: 8. This CDR3 comprises 14 residues. Germline V gene data show CDR1 as ENHRY and CDR2 as SYGVKD. CDR3 in DNA: TGTGCCATCAGAGAGACAGGGGGCCTTTCTGGCTACACCTTC. As protein: CAIRETGGLSGYTF.

The rearrangement links TRBV19 to TRBJ2-7; a possible D gene is TRBD2 (5 bases). Trimming pared 6 bases from V and 7 bases from J, leaving 13 bases between. The CDR3 is made up of 12 amino acids. Germline assignment: CDR1 LNHDA and CDR2 SQIVND (reference sequence). As DNA, the CDR3 is TGTGCCAGTAGCCGCCTATCGGGGGAGCAGTACTTC. This gives the protein CASSRLSGEQYF. The entire variable domain, with the rest obtained from reference TRBV19 and TRBJ2-7, is as follows: DGGITQSPKYLFRKEGQNVTLSCEQNLNHDAMYWYRQDPGQGLRLIYYSQIVNDFQKGDIAEGYSVSREKKESFPLTVTSAQKNPTAFYLCASSRLSGEQYFGPGTRLTVT.

This clone was observed a few times. This chain joins TRBV7-9 and TRBJ1-2; unclear D gene. V lost 0 bases and J 4 bases, leaving 15 bases between the germline ends. CDR1 and CDR2 (germline): SEHNR, FQNEAQ (reference sequence). This CDR3 comprises 16 residues. CDR3 nucleotides: TGTGCCAGCAGCTTAGCGAGGGCAGCCTACCCCTATGGCTACACCTTC. Translation: CASSLARAAYPYGYTF.

The chain uses TRBV2 and TRBJ1-1, with D perhaps TRBD1 (6 bases). With 6 bases removed from V and 1 base from J, the gap between germline ends came to 9 bases. The CDR3 totals 13 residues. The germline V gene encodes CDR1 SNHLY and CDR2 FYNNEI. The CDR3 spells CASSPTGNTEAFF. The CDR3 region has the DNA TGTGCCAGCAGCCCGACAGGGAACACTGAAGCTTTCTTT.

In its sample, this clone was seen once. This chain joins TRBV24-1 and TRBJ1-2, with 7 bases lining up with TRBD1. From germline, CDR1 is KGHDR and CDR2 SFDVKD. V was clipped by 5 bases and J by 5 bases; unmatched bases: 4. This CDR3 is 13 amino acids long. The CDR3, as DNA: TGTGCCACCAGTGGCGGACAGGTTTATGGCTACACCTTC. Protein: CATSGGQVYGYTF.

The chain couples TRBV30 to TRBJ1-6, with 9 bases lining up with TRBD1. There are 15 residues in the CDR3. CDR1 is GTSNPN, CDR2 SVGIG, per germline (reference sequence). V shed 0 bases, J shed 7 bases, and the junction held 4 bases outside the gene matches. CDR3: CAWSVSGTGNSPLHF. The CDR3 bases are TGTGCCTGGAGTGTCTCCGGGACAGGGAATTCACCCCTCCACTTT.

In its sample, this clone was seen many times. The V call is TRBV15, the J call TRBJ1-5, with TRBD1 identical over 8 bases. Germline CDR1 and CDR2: LNHNV and YYDKDF (reference sequence). There are 14 residues in the CDR3. Unmatched junction bases numbered 4, after V lost 4 bases and J lost 5 bases. The CDR3 here is CATSKDRGYQPQHF. DNA for the CDR3: TGTGCCACCAGCAAAGACAGGGGTTATCAGCCCCAGCATTTT.

The chain has TRBV10-3 and TRBJ1-5; 11 bases line up with TRBD1. V lost 6 bases and J lost 4; bases outside the gene matches: 5. The CDR3 is made up of 15 amino acids. From germline, CDR1 is ENHRY and CDR2 SYGVKD. This chain's CDR3 is CAISRGQGGNQPQHF. The CDR3 coding sequence is TGTGCCATCAGCCGGGGACAGGGGGGGAATCAGCCCCAGCATTTT.

This clone showed up just once. The gene calls are TRBV7-2 and TRBJ2-5; D gene uncertain. Germline V lookup: CDR1 SGHTA, CDR2 FQGNSA. The germline V and J ends were trimmed by 4 bases and 5 bases, with 14 bases remaining between them. The CDR3 loop spans 14 amino acids. CDR3 DNA sequence: TGTGCCAGCAGCTCCAGAGGTTTCGGGGAGACCCAGTACTTC. Protein sequence: CASSSRGFGETQYF.

The J gene is TRBJ2-2, the V gene TRBV7-2; tentative D call: TRBD2 (6 bases). This CDR3 region has 15 residues. Germline loops: CDR1 SGHTA, CDR2 FQGNSA. V was trimmed by 2 bases and J by 7 bases, leaving 14 bases between them. Here the CDR3 DNA reads TGTGCCAGCAGCTTATTTGGGGGGTTGGGCGGGGAGCTGTTTTTT. Residues: CASSLFGGLGGELFF.